This T cell receptor beta chain was identified in a study of CD8 T cells in Susac syndrome (dated 2019 in TCRdb). Regarding the research as a whole: Whether CD8+ T cell activation and differentiation in Susac syndrome was antigen driven was tested using repertoire sequencing. CD8+ T cell repertoire clonality was compared between 12 healthy donors, approximately 14 Susac syndrome patients and 15 or so multiple sclerosis patients.

RNA was extracted using the RNeasy kit, and roughly 0.45 to 1 microgram was reverse transcribed with random hexamers. The immunoSEQ multiplex PCR assay, covering 54 Vbeta and 13 Jbeta segments, was used to amplify TCR beta CDR3 regions. Bias from PCR amplification was corrected by using a synthetic template baseline for primer optimization and for computational correction. Concerning the study's data processing: Reads were annotated to V, D and J genes according to IMGT and were analyzed with immunoSEQ Analyzer, with only productive sequences retained. Clonality was calculated as one minus the Shannon entropy normalized by log2 of the number of productive unique sequences. Public and private clones were assessed among the 100 most prevalent clones of each patient and control. A clone was defined as Susac-specific if it was absent from the healthy and MS cohorts, from 1052 published viral clones and from other ImmuneACCESS disease sequences. TCRdb reworked the public reads: Q25 trimming with fastp, MiXCR clone assembly, productive beta chains retained. Each CDR3 protein gets just one entry, which takes the most common genes and DNA from the rows behind it. TCRdb's processing, not the authors', yielded these V and J calls. For this sample the table gives 400,000 to 550,000 distinct CDR3 sequences, of which more than 80% were detected only once. The ten most abundant clones make up about 0.12% of the sample.

V was cut back by 0 bases and J by 4 bases, leaving a gap of 13 bases between them. The CDR3, cysteine through phenylalanine, is 15 amino acids long. Here the CDR3 DNA is all that survives: 45 bases in frame from base 1. The germline V gene sets CDR1 to LGHNT and CDR2 to FRNRAP. High-throughput TCR beta sequencing profiled peripheral blood CD8+ and CD4+ T cells from healthy donors, Susac syndrome patients and multiple sclerosis patients. The multiple sclerosis controls were treatment-naive patients who had stable or active relapsing-remitting disease and met the revised McDonald criteria. Bulk CD8+ and CD4+ T cells were purified magnetically by negative isolation, whereas CD8+ TEMRA cells were enriched by FACS. Blood was drawn into EDTA tubes, processed within 24 hours, and PBMCs were isolated by density gradient centrifugation. PBMCs intended for TCR sequencing were cryopreserved in liquid nitrogen and were subsequently thawed in a 37 degrees C water bath. The sorted or isolated CD4+, CD8+ and CD8+ TEMRA cells reached a purity of at least 90%.

A note on this clonotype: No antigen is known for it. No much larger clonotype is one base removed from it; base qualities were not supplied.

The research as a whole found: The number of individuals in the TCR sequencing and HLA analysis was recognized as being relatively small.

The receptor comes from a human donor with multiple sclerosis. Sequencing used CD8+ T cells from PBMCs. The chain is made from TRBV12-5 and TRBJ2-7, and possibly TRBD1, on 6 matching bases. Read as DNA, the sequence is TGTGCTAGTGGTTTGGTACAGGGATTCCAGTACGAGCAGTACTTC. This translates into CASGLVQGFQYEQYF.